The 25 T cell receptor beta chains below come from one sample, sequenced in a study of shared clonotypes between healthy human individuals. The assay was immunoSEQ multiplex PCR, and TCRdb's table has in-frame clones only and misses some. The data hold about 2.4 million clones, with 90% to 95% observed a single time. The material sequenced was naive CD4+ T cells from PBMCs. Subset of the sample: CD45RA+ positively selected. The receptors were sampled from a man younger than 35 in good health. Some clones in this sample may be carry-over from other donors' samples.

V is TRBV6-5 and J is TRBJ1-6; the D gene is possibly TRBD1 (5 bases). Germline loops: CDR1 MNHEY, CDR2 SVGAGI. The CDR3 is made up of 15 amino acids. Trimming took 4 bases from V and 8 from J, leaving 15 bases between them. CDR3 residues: CASSSTDRGDSPLHF. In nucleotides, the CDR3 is TGTGCCAGCAGTTCTACAGACCGGGGGGATTCACCCCTCCACTTT.

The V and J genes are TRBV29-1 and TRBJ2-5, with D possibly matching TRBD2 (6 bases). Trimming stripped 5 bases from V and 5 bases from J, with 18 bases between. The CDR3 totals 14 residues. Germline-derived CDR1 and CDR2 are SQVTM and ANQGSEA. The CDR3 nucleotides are TGCAGCGTTTGGGGAGAGGGCGGGGCGGAGACCCAGTACTTC. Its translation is CSVWGEGGAETQYF.

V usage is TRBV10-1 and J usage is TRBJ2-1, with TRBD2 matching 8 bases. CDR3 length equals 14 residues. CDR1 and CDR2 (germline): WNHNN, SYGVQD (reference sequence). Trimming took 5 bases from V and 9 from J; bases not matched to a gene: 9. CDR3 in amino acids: CASSLREGRIEQFF. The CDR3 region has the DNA TGCGCCAGCAGTCTACGGGAGGGCCGTATTGAGCAGTTCTTC.

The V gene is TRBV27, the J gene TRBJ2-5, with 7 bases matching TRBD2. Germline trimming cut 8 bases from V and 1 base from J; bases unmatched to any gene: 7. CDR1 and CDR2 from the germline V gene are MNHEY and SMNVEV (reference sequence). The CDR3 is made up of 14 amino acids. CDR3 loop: CASWLAEPQETQYF. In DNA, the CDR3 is TGTGCCAGCTGGCTAGCGGAGCCCCAAGAGACCCAGTACTTC.

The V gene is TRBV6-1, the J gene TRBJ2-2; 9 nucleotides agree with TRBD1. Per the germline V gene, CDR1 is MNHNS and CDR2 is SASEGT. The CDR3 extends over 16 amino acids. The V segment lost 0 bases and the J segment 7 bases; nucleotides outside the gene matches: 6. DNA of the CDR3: TGTGCCAGCAGTGAAGCGCGGGACAGGGCTTTCGGGGAGCTGTTTTTT. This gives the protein CASSEARDRAFGELFF.

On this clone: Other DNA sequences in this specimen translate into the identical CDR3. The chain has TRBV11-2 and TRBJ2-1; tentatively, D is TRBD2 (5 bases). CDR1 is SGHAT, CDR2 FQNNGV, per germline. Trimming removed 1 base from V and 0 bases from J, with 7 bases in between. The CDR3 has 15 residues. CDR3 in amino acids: CASSLAGSSYNEQFF. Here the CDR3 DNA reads TGTGCCAGCAGCTTAGCGGGGAGCTCCTACAATGAGCAGTTCTTC.

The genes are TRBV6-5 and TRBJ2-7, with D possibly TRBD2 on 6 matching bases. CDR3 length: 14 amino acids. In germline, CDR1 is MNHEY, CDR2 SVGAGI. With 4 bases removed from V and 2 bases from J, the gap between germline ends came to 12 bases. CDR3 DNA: TGTGCCAGCAGTTCCCCTAGCGAGACCTACGAGCAGTACTTC. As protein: CASSSPSETYEQYF.

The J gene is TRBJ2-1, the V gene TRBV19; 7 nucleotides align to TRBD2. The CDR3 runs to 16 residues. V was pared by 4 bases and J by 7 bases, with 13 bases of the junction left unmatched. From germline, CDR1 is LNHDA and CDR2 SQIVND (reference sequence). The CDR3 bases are TGTGCCAGTAGTAAGATGAGGGAGGGCCTAGGAAATGAGCAGTTCTTC. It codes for CASSKMREGLGNEQFF.

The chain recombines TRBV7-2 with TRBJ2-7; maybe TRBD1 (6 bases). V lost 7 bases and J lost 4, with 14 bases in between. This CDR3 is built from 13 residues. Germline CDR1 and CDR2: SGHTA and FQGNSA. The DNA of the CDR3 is TGTGCCAGCACTTTGACACAGGGTTACGAGCAGTACTTC. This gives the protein CASTLTQGYEQYF.

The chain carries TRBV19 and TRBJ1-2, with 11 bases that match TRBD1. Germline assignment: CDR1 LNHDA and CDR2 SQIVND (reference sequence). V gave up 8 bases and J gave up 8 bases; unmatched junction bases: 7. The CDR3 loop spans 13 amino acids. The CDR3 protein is CASWTGGLRGYTF. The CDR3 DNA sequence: TGTGCCAGTTGGACAGGGGGCCTGAGGGGCTACACCTTC.

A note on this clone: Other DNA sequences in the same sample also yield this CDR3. CDR3: CASSQGGEQYF. CDR3 DNA sequence: TGTGCCAGCAGTCAAGGTGGCGAGCAGTACTTC. V and J are TRBV7-3 and TRBJ2-7; no firm D call. V shed 6 bases and J shed 6 bases, with 9 bases lying between them. Germline assignment: CDR1 SGHTA and CDR2 FQGTGA. The CDR3 totals 11 residues.

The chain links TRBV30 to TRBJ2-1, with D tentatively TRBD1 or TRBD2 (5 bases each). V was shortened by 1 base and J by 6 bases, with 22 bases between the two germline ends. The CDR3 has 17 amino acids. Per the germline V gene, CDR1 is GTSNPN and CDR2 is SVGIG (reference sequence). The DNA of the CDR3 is TGTGCCTGGAGTGGGGGCGGAGCGGCGCACATAGTCAATGAGCAGTTCTTC. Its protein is CAWSGGGAAHIVNEQFF. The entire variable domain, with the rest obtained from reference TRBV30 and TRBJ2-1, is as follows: SQTIHQWPATLVQPVGSPLSLECTVEGTSNPNLYWYRQAAGRGLQLLFYSVGIGQISSEVPQNLSASRPQDRQFILSSKKLLLSDSGFYLCAWSGGGAAHIVNEQFFGPGTRLTVL.

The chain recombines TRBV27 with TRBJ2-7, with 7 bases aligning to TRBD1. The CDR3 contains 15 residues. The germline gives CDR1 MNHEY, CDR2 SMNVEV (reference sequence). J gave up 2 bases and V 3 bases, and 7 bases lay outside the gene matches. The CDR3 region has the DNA TGTGCCAGCAGTTTCGGCCCACAGGGGCCCTACGAGCAGTACTTC. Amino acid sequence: CASSFGPQGPYEQYF.

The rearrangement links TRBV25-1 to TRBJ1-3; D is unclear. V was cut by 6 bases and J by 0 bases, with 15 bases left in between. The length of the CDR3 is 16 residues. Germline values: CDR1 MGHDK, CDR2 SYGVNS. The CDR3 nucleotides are TGTGCCAGCAGAGACTGGGAACGAAACTCTGGAAACACCATATATTTT. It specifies CASRDWERNSGNTIYF.

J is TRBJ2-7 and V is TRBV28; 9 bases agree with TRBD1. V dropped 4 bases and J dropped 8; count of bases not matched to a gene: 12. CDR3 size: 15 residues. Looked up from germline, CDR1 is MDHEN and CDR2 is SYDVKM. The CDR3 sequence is CASSSVPGTGSKQYF. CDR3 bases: TGTGCCAGCAGTTCCGTCCCCGGGACAGGGTCTAAGCAGTACTTC.

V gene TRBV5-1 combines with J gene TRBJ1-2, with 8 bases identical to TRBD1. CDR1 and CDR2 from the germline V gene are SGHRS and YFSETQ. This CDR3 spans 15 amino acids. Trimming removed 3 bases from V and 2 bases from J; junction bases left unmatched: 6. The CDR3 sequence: CASSWGDRSNYGYTF. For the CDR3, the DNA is TGCGCCAGCAGCTGGGGGGACAGGTCCAACTATGGCTACACCTTC.

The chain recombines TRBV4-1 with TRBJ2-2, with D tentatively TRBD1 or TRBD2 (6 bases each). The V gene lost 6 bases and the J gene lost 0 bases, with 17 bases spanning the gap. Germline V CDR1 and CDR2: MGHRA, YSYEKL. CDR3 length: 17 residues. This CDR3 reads CASRPGAGVSNTGELFF. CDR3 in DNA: TGCGCCAGCAGGCCGGGGGCGGGTGTCTCGAACACCGGGGAGCTGTTTTTT.

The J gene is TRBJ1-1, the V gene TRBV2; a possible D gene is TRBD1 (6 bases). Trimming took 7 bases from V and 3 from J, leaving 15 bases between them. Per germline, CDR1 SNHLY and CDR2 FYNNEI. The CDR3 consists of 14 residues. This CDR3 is CASIAGTPYTEAFF. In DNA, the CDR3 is TGTGCCAGCATTGCGGGGACACCGTACACTGAAGCTTTCTTT.

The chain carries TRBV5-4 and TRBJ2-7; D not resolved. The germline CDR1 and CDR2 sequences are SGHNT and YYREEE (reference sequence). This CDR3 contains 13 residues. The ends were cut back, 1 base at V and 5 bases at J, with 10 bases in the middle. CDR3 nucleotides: TGTGCCAGCAGCTTGCCTGTATGGGACGAGCAGTACTTC. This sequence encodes CASSLPVWDEQYF.

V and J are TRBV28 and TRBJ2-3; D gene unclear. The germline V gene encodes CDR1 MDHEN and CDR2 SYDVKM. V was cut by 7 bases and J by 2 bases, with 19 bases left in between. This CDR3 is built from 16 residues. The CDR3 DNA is TGTGCCAGCACCTCTTCCGACTCACCCTCCACAGATACGCAGTATTTT. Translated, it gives CASTSSDSPSTDTQYF.

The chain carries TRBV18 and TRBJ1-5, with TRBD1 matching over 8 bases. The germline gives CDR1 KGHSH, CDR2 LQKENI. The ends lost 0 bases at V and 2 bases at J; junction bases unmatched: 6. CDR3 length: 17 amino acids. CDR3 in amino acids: CASSPPGQGGGNQPQHF. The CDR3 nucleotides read TGTGCCAGCTCACCACCCGGACAGGGCGGGGGCAATCAGCCCCAGCATTTT. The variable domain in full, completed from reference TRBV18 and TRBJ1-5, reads NAGVMQNPRHLVRRRGQEARLRCSPMKGHSHVYWYRQLPEEGLKFMVYLQKENIIDESGMPKERFSAEFPKEGPSILRIQQVVRGDSAAYFCASSPPGQGGGNQPQHFGDGTRLSIL.

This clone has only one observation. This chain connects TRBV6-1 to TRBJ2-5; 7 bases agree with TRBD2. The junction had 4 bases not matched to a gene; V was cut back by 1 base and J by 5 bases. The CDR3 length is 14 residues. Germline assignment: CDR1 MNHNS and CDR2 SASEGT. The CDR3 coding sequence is TGTGCCAGCAGTGAAGTCGGGGAGGGGGAGACCCAGTACTTC. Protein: CASSEVGEGETQYF.

The CDR3 coding sequence is TGTGCCAGCAGTTCGGCGGGAAACTCCTACGAGCAGTACTTC. Translating it yields CASSSAGNSYEQYF. V usage is TRBV6-5 and J usage is TRBJ2-7; tentatively, D is TRBD2 (6 bases). Per the germline V gene, CDR1 is MNHEY and CDR2 is SVGAGI. The CDR3 length is 14 residues. Trimming cost V 4 bases and J 0 bases, with 10 bases left between them.

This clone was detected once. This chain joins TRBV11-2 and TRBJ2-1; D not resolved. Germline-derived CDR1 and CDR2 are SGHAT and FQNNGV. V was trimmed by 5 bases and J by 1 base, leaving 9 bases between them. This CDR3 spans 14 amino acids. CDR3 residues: CASSPAPSYNEQFF. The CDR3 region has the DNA TGTGCCAGCAGCCCCGCGCCGTCCTACAATGAGCAGTTCTTC.

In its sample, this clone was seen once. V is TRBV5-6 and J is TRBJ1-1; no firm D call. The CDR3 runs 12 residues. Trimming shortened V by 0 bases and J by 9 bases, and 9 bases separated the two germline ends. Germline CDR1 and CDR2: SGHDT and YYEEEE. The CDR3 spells CASSLGRKQAFF. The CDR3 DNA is TGTGCCAGCAGCTTGGGCCGGAAACAAGCTTTCTTT.